The subject of this entry is one T cell receptor beta chain. What it binds is not known. This record comes from a study of cytomegalovirus exposure and HLA in healthy donors. At the level of the study: Inside one of the first data releases sat 75 million to 100 million unique TCRs taken from HLA-typed donors. The study's findings and limits: In a later analysis, a missense DCLRE1C variant was linked to TCR beta V- and J-gene trimming. CMV antigen specificity was confirmed in vitro for a few CMV-associated chains. The study reported that TCR beta sequences accurately predicted HLA-A and HLA-B alleles in most subjects.

Trimming shortened V by 6 bases and J by 0 bases, and 12 bases separated the two germline ends. This CDR3 is 16 amino acids long. Per the germline V gene, CDR1 is KGHSH and CDR2 is LQKENI. The PCR ran on 60 Vbeta and 13 Jbeta primers. The method was immunoSEQ multiplex PCR; TCRdb's version includes in-frame clones alone and lacks a portion of them. In the table there are about 150,000 clones, over 70% of which are singletons. The clonotype originates from a young woman in good health and CMV-seronegative. The specimen sequenced was PBMCs. The chain combines TRBV18 with TRBJ1-6; D ambiguous. The CDR3 nucleotides are TGTGCCAGCTCGAACGGGGTCTCCTCCTATAATTCACCCCTCCACTTT. Translated: CASSNGVSSYNSPLHF.